Described below is a single T cell receptor beta chain sequence and its context. These data come from a study of blood T cell repertoires in COVID-19. The CDR3 spans 14 residues. Germline CDR1 and CDR2: LNHDA and SQIVND (reference sequence). Trimming shortened V by 6 bases and J by 0 bases, and 9 bases separated the two germline ends. Profiling relied on immunoSEQ multiplex PCR, and the TCRdb table lists in-frame clones only, not all of them. The table records around 150,000 clones, 84% of them present only once. This clonotype was sampled from an older man with acute or convalescent COVID-19. The chain uses TRBV19 and TRBJ2-4; D unresolved. Source material: peripheral blood. CDR3 sequence: CASRRDLAKNIQYF. The DNA of the CDR3 is TGTGCCAGTAGACGAGATTTAGCCAAAAACATTCAGTACTTC.